This T cell receptor beta chain stems from a study of blood T cell repertoires in COVID-19 (dated by TCRdb to the early 2020s). Regarding the research as a whole: Collaborator samples came from the United States, Italy and Spain and covered acute and convalescent phases of COVID-19. The prospective study material was composed of cDNA or gDNA derived from T cells, B-cell-depleted T cells, or PBMCs. Subjects who had been exposed to COVID-19, were actively infected with it, or had recovered from it provided the deeply sampled blood TCRbeta repertoires that made up the dataset. The repertoires were released in a freely available public database intended as a resource for research on the immune response to SARS-CoV-2. A de-identified subject ID, COVID-19 status, age in years and sex were almost always included in the sample metadata. Where HLA class I and class II types were available, the types were taken from metadata supplied by the sample provider, not from assay-based typing. Samples came from the ongoing ImmuneRACE study (first 160 participants) plus 1,254 subjects from 6 global collaborators.

CDR1 and CDR2, looked up from the germline V gene, are SGHTA and FQGNSA. The CDR3 numbers 17 residues from cysteine through phenylalanine. The kept DNA is CDR3 alone, 51 bases in frame from the first base. V ends up 2 bases short and J 3 bases short, with an unmatched junction base count of 9. Regarding this clone: The target of this receptor is not known. No much larger clone is present one base from it, and per-base qualities are unavailable.

Each collaborating institution followed its own protocols to collect whole blood in K2EDTA tubes. For TCRbeta analysis, collaborators shipped samples as frozen whole blood, isolated PBMCs, or DNA extracted from either of those sample types. The immunoSEQ Assay, a bias-controlled multiplex PCR, was used to amplify TCRbeta CDR3 regions from genomic DNA. The published analysis was carried out like this. Within the assay, amplification of reference gene primers was used to estimate how many nucleated cells each sample contained. To quantify the absolute abundance of each unique TCRbeta CDR3 rearrangement, sequence reads were collapsed and filtered. Productive Simpson clonality was computed per sample as the square root of Simpson's diversity index over productive rearrangements. This immuneACCESS table, as held by TCRdb, lists in-frame sequences with V and J called but not all clones. Of the missing ones, under half trace to an unresolved V gene in checked studies; the others have no known cause. V, J and clone size derive from that table, while D and trimming were established from the DNA sequence. The table for this sample lists about 280,000 clones; around 85% of them were counted only once. The top ten clonotypes cover about 5.1% of the sample.

Study-wide conclusions, independent of this receptor: Clinical and demographic metadata were provided uncurated, with the amount varying by source and participant.

The receptor was derived from a man aged 45-60 years with active or convalescent COVID-19. The sample comprised peripheral blood. Recombination joined TRBV7-2 with TRBJ2-7, with TRBD2 matching 11 junction bases. The CDR3 reads as follows: CASSLTATSGGIYEQYF. The DNA sequence reads TGTGCCAGCAGCTTAACAGCTACTAGCGGGGGCATCTACGAGCAGTACTTC.